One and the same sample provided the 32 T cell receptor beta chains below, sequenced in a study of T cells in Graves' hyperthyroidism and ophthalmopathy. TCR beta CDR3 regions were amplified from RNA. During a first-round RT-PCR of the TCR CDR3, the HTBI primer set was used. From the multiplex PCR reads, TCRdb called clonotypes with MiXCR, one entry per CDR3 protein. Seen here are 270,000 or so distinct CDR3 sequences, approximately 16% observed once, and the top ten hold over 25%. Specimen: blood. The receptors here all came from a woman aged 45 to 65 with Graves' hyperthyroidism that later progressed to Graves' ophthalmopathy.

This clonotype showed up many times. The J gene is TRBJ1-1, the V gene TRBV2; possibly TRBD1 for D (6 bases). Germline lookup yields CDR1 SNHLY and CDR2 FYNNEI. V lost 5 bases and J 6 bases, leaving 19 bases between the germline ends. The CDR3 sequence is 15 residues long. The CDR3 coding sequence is TGTGCCAGCAGTTCGGACGGCCAGGGGAGGGCTGAAGCTTTCTTT. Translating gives CASSSDGQGRAEAFF.

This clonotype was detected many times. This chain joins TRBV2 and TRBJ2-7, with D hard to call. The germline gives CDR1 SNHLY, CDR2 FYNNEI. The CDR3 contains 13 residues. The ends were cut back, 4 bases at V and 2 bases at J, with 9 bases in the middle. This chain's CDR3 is CASSVAQTYEQYF. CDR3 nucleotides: TGTGCCAGCAGTGTAGCCCAGACCTACGAGCAGTACTTC. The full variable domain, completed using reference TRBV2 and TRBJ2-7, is EPEVTQTPSHQVTQMGQEVILRCVPISNHLYFYWYRQILGQKVEFLVSFYNNEISEKSEIFDDQFSVERPDGSNFTLKIRSTKLEDSAMYFCASSVAQTYEQYFGPGTRLTVT.

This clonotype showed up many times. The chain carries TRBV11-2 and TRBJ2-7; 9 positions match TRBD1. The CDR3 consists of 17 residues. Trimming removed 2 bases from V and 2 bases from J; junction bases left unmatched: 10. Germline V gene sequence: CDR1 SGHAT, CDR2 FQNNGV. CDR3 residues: CASSLWGQGSRAYEQYF. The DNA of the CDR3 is TGTGCCAGCAGCTTATGGGGACAGGGCTCAAGGGCCTACGAGCAGTACTTC. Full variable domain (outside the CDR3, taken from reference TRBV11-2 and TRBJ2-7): EAGVAQSPRYKIIEKRQSVAFWCNPISGHATLYWYQQILGQGPKLLIQFQNNGVVDDSQLPKDRFSAERLKGVDSTLKIQPAKLEDSAVYLCASSLWGQGSRAYEQYFGPGTRLTVT.

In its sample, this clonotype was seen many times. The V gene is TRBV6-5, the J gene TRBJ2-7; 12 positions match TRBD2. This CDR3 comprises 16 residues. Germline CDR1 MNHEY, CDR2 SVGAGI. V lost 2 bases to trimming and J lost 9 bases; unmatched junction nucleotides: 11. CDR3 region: CASSYTTTSGRVVQYF. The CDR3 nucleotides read TGTGCCAGCAGTTACACGACGACTAGCGGGAGAGTGGTGCAGTACTTC.

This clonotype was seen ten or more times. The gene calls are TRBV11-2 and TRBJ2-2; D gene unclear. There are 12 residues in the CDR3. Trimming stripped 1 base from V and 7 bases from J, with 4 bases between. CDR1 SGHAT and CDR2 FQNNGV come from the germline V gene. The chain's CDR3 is CASSLAVGELFF. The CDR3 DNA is TGTGCCAGCAGCTTAGCGGTCGGGGAGCTGTTTTTT.

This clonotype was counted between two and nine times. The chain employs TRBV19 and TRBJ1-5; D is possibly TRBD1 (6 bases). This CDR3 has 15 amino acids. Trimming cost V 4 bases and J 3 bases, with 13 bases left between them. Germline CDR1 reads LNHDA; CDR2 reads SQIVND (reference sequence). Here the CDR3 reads CASSSRGQLNQPQHF. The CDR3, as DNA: TGTGCCAGTAGTAGCCGGGGGCAGCTCAATCAGCCCCAGCATTTT.

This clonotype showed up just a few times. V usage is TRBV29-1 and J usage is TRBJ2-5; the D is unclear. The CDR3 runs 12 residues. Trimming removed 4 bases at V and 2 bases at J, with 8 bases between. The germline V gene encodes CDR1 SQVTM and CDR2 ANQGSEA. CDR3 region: CSVADGQETQYF. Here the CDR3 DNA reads TGCAGCGTTGCCGACGGGCAAGAGACCCAGTACTTC.

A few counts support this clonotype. This CDR3 is CASSVATGGALGNTEAFF. In DNA form, the CDR3 reads TGTGCCAGCAGCGTAGCTACGGGGGGGGCTCTTGGGAACACTGAAGCTTTCTTT. The rearrangement joins TRBV9 to TRBJ1-1, with a tentative D call TRBD1 (6 bases). Looked up from germline, CDR1 is SGDLS and CDR2 is YYNGEE. The CDR3 length is 18 residues. Trimming left V 0 bases short and J 1 base short, with 19 bases between.

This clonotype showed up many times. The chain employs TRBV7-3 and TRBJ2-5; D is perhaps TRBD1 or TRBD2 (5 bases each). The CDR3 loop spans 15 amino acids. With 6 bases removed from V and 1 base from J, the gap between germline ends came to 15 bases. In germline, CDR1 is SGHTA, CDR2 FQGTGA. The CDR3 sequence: CASSPSGTVQETQYF. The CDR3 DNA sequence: TGTGCCAGCAGTCCATCTGGGACCGTCCAAGAGACCCAGTACTTC.

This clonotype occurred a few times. The CDR3 DNA follows: TGTGCCAGCAGTTTGATGTCAGCTGGGGCCAACGTCCTGACTTTC. It translates to CASSLMSAGANVLTF. The chain links TRBV12-3 or TRBV12-4 to TRBJ2-6; D remains unclear. The CDR3 extends over 15 amino acids. V shed 3 bases and J shed 2 bases, with 8 bases lying between them.

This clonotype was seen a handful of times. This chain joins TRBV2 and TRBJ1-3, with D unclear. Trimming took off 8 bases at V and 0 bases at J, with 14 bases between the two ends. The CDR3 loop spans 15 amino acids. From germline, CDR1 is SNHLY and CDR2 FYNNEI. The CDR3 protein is CASEYSLSSGNTIYF. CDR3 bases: TGTGCCAGCGAGTACAGCTTATCCTCTGGAAACACCATATATTTT.

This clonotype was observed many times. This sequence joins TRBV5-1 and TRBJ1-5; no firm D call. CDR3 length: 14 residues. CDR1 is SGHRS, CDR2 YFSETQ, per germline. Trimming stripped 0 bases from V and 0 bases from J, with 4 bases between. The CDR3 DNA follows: TGCGCCAGCAGCTTGGGGTCTAGCAATCAGCCCCAGCATTTT. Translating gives CASSLGSSNQPQHF. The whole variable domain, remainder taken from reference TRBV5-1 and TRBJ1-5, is KAGVTQTPRYLIKTRGQQVTLSCSPISGHRSVSWYQQTPGQGLQFLFEYFSETQRNKGNFPGRFSGRQFSNSRSEMNVSTLELGDSALYLCASSLGSSNQPQHFGDGTRLSIL.

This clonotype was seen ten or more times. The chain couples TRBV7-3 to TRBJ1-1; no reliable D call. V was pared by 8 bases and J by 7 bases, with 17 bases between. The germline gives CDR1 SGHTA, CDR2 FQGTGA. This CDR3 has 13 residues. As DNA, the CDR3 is TGTGCCAGCTCCAGCGGACGGGGAGATGAAGCTTTCTTT. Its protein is CASSSGRGDEAFF.

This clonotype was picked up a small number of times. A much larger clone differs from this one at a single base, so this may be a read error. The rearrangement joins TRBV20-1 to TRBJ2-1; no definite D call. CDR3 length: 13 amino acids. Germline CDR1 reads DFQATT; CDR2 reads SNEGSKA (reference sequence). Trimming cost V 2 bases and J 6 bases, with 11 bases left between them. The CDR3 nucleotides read TGCAGTGCTAGACATGCCATGCGCAATGAGCAGTTCTTC. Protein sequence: CSARHAMRNEQFF.

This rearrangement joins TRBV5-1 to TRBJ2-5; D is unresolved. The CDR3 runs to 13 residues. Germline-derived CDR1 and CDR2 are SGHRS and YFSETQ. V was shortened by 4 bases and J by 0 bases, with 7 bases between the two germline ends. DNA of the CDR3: TGCGCCAGCAGCGGGTTTGACCAAGAGACCCAGTACTTC. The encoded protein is CASSGFDQETQYF. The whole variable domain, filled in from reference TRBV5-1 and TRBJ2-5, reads KAGVTQTPRYLIKTRGQQVTLSCSPISGHRSVSWYQQTPGQGLQFLFEYFSETQRNKGNFPGRFSGRQFSNSRSEMNVSTLELGDSALYLCASSGFDQETQYFGPGTRLLVL.

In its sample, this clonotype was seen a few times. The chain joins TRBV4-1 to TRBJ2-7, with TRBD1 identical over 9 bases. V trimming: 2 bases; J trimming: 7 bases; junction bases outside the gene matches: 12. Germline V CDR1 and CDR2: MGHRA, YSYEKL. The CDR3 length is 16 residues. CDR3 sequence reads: CASSQSPGQGSGEQYF. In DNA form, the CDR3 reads TGCGCCAGCAGCCAATCCCCGGGACAGGGCTCCGGAGAGCAGTACTTC.

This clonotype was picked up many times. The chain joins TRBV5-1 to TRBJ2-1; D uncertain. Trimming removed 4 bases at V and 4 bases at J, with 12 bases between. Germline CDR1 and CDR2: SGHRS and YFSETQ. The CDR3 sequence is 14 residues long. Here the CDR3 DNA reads TGCGCCAGCAGCCGCGGCGAGCTATACAATGAGCAGTTCTTC. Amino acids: CASSRGELYNEQFF.

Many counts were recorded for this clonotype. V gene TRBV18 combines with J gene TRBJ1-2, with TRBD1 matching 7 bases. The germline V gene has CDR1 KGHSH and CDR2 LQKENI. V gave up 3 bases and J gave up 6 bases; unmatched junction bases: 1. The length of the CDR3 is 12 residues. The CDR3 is CASSPTGDGYTF. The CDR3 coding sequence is TGTGCCAGCTCACCTACAGGGGATGGCTACACCTTC.

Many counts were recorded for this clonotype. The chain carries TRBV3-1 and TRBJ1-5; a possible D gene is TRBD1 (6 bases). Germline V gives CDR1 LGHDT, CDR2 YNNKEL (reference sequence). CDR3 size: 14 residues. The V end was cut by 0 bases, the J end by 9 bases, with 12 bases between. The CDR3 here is CASSQEGGGSPQHF. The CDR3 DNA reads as TGTGCCAGCAGCCAAGAAGGGGGTGGGTCGCCCCAGCATTTT.

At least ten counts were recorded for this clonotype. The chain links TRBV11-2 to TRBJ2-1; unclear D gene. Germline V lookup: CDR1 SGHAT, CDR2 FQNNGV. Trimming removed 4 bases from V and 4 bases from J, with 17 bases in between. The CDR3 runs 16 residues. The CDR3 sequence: CASSSLHFSNYNEQFF. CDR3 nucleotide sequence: TGTGCCAGCAGCTCTCTACACTTCTCGAATTACAATGAGCAGTTCTTC.

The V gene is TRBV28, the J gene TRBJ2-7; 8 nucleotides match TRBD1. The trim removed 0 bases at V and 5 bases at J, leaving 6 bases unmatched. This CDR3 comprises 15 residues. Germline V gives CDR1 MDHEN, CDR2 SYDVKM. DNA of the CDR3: TGTGCCAGCAGTTTATGGACAGGGGTCGGTGACGAGCAGTACTTC. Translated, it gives CASSLWTGVGDEQYF.

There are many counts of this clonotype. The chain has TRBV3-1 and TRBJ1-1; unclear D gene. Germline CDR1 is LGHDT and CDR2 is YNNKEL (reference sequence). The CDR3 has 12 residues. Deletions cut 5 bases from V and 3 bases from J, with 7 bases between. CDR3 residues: CASSDRDTEAFF. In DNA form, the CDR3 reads TGTGCCAGCAGCGACCGGGACACTGAAGCTTTCTTT.

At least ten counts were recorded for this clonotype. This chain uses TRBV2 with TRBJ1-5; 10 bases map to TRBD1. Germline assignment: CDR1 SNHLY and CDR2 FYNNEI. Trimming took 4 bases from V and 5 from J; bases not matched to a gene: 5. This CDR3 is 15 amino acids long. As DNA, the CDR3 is TGTGCCAGCAGTGGGGACAGGGGATTTTATCAGCCCCAGCATTTT. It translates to CASSGDRGFYQPQHF.

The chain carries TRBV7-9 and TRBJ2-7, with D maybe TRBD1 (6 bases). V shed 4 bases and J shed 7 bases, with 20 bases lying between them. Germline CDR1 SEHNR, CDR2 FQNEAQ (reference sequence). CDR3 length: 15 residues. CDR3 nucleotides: TGTGCCAGCAGCTCCAGGGGCGGAGACCTTAGAGAGCAGTACTTC. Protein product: CASSSRGGDLREQYF.

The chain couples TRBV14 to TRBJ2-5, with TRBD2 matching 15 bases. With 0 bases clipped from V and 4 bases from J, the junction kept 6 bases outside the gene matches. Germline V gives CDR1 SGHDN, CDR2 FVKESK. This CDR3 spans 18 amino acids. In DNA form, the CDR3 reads TGTGCCAGCAGCCAAGATAGGGGGACTAGCGGGAGGAGAGAGACCCAGTACTTC. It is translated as CASSQDRGTSGRRETQYF.

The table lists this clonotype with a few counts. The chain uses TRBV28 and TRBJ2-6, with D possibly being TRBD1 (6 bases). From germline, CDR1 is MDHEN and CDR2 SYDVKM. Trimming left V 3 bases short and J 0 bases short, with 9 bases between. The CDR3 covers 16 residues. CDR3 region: CASSFTGISGANVLTF. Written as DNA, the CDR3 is TGTGCCAGCAGTTTTACAGGGATCTCTGGGGCCAACGTCCTGACTTTC. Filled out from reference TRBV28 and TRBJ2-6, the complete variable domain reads DVKVTQSSRYLVKRTGEKVFLECVQDMDHENMFWYRQDPGLGLRLIYFSYDVKMKEKGDIPEGYSVSREKKERFSLILESASTNQTSMYLCASSFTGISGANVLTFGAGSRLTVL.

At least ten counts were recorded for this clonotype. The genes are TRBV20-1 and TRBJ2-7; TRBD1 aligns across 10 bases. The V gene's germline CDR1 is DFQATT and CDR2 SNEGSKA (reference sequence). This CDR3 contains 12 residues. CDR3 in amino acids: CRPDRGRYEQYF. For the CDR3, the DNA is TGCAGGCCGGACAGGGGGAGGTACGAGCAGTACTTC.

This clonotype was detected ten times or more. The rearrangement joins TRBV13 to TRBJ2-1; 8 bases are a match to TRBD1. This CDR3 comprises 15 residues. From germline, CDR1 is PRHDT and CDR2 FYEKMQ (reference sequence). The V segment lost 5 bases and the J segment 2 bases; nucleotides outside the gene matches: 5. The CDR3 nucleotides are TGTGCCAGCAGCCCGCCAGGGGGCACCTACAATGAGCAGTTCTTC. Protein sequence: CASSPPGGTYNEQFF.

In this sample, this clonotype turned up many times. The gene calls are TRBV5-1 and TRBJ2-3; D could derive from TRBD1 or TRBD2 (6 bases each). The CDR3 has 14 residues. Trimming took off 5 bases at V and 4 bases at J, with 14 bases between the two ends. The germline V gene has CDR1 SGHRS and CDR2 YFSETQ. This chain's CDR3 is CASREQEGADTQYF. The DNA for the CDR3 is TGCGCCAGCAGGGAGCAGGAGGGGGCAGATACGCAGTATTTT. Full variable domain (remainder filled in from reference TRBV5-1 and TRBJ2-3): KAGVTQTPRYLIKTRGQQVTLSCSPISGHRSVSWYQQTPGQGLQFLFEYFSETQRNKGNFPGRFSGRQFSNSRSEMNVSTLELGDSALYLCASREQEGADTQYFGPGTRLTVL.

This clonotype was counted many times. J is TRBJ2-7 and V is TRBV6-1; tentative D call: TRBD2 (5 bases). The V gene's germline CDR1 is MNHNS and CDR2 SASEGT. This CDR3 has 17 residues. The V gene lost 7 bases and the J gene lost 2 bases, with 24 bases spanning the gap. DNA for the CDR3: TGTGCCAGCACCCCAAGAGGCTCCCCCAGCGGCGCCTACGAGCAGTACTTC. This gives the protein CASTPRGSPSGAYEQYF.

The CDR3 nucleotides read TGTGCCAGCTCACTCTCCCAACCGAGAGTTCCGTACTTC. Residues: CASSLSQPRVPYF. The chain is built from TRBV18 and TRBJ2-5; D call uncertain. Germline CDR1 KGHSH, CDR2 LQKENI. V shed 4 bases and J shed 13 bases, with 19 bases lying between them. CDR3 length: 13 residues.

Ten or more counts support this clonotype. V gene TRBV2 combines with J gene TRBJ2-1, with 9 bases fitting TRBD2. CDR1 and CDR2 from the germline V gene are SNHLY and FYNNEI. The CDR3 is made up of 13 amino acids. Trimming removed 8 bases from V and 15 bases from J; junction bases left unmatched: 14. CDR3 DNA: TGTGCCAGCGGACCGGGACTAGCCCCAGAGGTGTTCTTC. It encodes CASGPGLAPEVFF.